These T cell receptor beta chains were read from a single sample in a study of blood T cells in healthy people across ages. TCRdb processed the 5' RACE reads anew with MiXCR; each CDR3 protein has one entry. Of some 1.5 million distinct CDR3 sequences detected, approximately 30% appear once; the ten largest clones hold 7.7%. What was sequenced was blood. These receptor sequences come from a woman aged 25 to 39 in good health. Each CDR3 is given with its conserved first and last residue. The order of the fields is V gene, CDR3 protein.

V: TRBV6-5; CDR3: CASSPSWGGWNEQFF
V: TRBV6-5; CDR3: CASIPGPIDRNYGYTF
V: TRBV7-2; CDR3: CASSLVGTSGITEQYF
V: TRBV5-6; CDR3: CASSLWGPGELFF
V: TRBV20-1; CDR3: CSAATSGATDTQYF
V: TRBV12-3/TRBV12-4; CDR3: CASSGTEQVGELFF
V: TRBV9; CDR3: CASSQDKGGLSGADVLTF
V: TRBV12-3/TRBV12-4; CDR3: CASAVSNCGYTF
V: TRBV5-1; CDR3: CASSLDPPGNTEAFF
V: TRBV12-3/TRBV12-4; CDR3: CASSLEGIGDTQYF
V: TRBV7-3; CDR3: CASSLSGRAVEQYF
V: TRBV12-3/TRBV12-4; CDR3: CASSNDFGGNTIYF
V: TRBV11-2; CDR3: CASSIADPSYNEQFF
V: TRBV5-1; CDR3: CASSPPLAEKTDTQYF
V: TRBV6-5; CDR3: CASRQSGTGHEKLFF
V: TRBV6-5; CDR3: CASSYRTGGSYEQYF
V: TRBV12-3/TRBV12-4; CDR3: CASRAGRSNQPQHF
V: TRBV11-1; CDR3: CASSLTSGYGNTQYF
V: TRBV10-3; CDR3: CAISEMQTTDTQYF
V: TRBV2; CDR3: CASSESGGETQYF
V: TRBV3-1; CDR3: CASQLAGETQYF
V: TRBV12-3/TRBV12-4; CDR3: CASSSRVKAFF
V: TRBV30; CDR3: CAWRLTGGLSPLHF
V: TRBV20-1; CDR3: CSARPNSGVETQYF
V: TRBV12-3/TRBV12-4; CDR3: CASSSELPSEGDNTDTQYF
V: TRBV27; CDR3: CASSPGGFSYEQYF
V: TRBV18; CDR3: CASSLLLAEGEQFF
V: TRBV18; CDR3: CASSPSPAGEYEQYF
V: TRBV5-6; CDR3: CASSFLTGGFTDTQYF
V: TRBV7-2; CDR3: CASSLYPGQPSEERYF
V: TRBV28; CDR3: CASSFQGRAKNIQYF
V: TRBV15; CDR3: CATSREARDVEQYF
V: TRBV6-6; CDR3: CASSDYGTGPEKLFF
V: TRBV24-1; CDR3: CATSDFGGSNQPQHF
V: TRBV7-9; CDR3: CASSLGEGVPPYEQYF
V: TRBV5-1; CDR3: CASGVGTANTGELFF
V: TRBV28; CDR3: CASSSTGDYMSYTF
V: TRBV28; CDR3: CASSFPLREQYF
V: TRBV10-2; CDR3: CASSGGSGQGTDTQYF
V: TRBV18; CDR3: CASSRDRRNTEAFF
V: TRBV11-2; CDR3: CASSLRDRRFDEQFF